These T cell receptor beta chains were read from a single sample in a study of T-cell reconstitution after alpha-beta-depleted transplantation in children. TCRdb processed the PCR reads anew with MiXCR; each CDR3 protein has one entry. This table holds 200,000 to 250,000 distinct CDR3 sequences, about a tenth found once. The sequencing here drew on PBMCs, taken before TCRalphabeta/CD19-depleted stem cell transplant. The receptors were gathered from a child younger than two with acute myeloid leukemia, due to receive a stem cell transplant. The CDR3 runs from the conserved cysteine through the conserved F or W. Each record gives: V gene, J gene, D gene, clone size, CDR3 length, CDR3 protein, CDR3 DNA. D genes are given only for firm matches. Clone sizes are given selectively: once, few, many, or a class where the clone is expanded.

v_gene: TRBV28; j_gene: TRBJ1-1; d_gene: TRBD1; abundance: many; len: 13; CDR3aa: CASRQGAGTEAFF; CDR3nt: TGTGCCAGCAGGCAGGGGGCAGGTACTGAAGCTTTCTTT
v_gene: TRBV12-3/TRBV12-4; j_gene: TRBJ1-4; d_gene: -; abundance: many; len: 15; CDR3aa: CASSRGTTTNEKLFF; CDR3nt: TGTGCCAGCAGTAGGGGGACTACAACTAATGAAAAACTGTTTTTT
v_gene: TRBV19; j_gene: TRBJ2-1; d_gene: TRBD2; abundance: -; len: 17; CDR3aa: CASSIAFWGRAYNEQFF; CDR3nt: TGTGCCAGTAGTATAGCTTTCTGGGGGAGGGCCTACAATGAGCAGTTCTTC
v_gene: TRBV4-2; j_gene: TRBJ1-1; d_gene: -; abundance: many; len: 13; CDR3aa: CASSYSPNTEAFF; CDR3nt: TGTGCCAGCAGTTACTCTCCCAACACTGAAGCTTTCTTT
v_gene: TRBV20-1; j_gene: TRBJ2-7; d_gene: TRBD2; abundance: many; len: 14; CDR3aa: CSAPFPGRGGEQYF; CDR3nt: TGCAGTGCCCCGTTCCCCGGGCGCGGGGGCGAGCAGTACTTC
v_gene: TRBV6-5; j_gene: TRBJ2-7; d_gene: TRBD2; abundance: many; len: 16; CDR3aa: CASSYSKREISYEQYF; CDR3nt: TGTGCCAGCAGTTACTCTAAGCGGGAGATCTCCTACGAGCAGTACTTC
v_gene: TRBV21-1; j_gene: TRBJ1-5; d_gene: -; abundance: -; len: 17; CDR3aa: CASSKSPWPSSNQPQHF; CDR3nt: TGTGCCAGCAGCAAAAGCCCCTGGCCCTCTAGCAATCAGCCCCAGCATTTT
v_gene: TRBV7-6; j_gene: TRBJ2-5; d_gene: TRBD2; abundance: -; len: 18; CDR3aa: CASSLHPTSGRTKETQYF; CDR3nt: TGTGCCAGCAGCTTACACCCGACTAGCGGGAGGACAAAAGAGACCCAGTACTTC
v_gene: TRBV12-3/TRBV12-4; j_gene: TRBJ1-4; d_gene: -; abundance: many; len: 14; CDR3aa: CASSSTGSNEKLFF; CDR3nt: TGTGCCAGCAGCTCCACAGGGTCTAATGAAAAACTGTTTTTT
v_gene: TRBV24-1; j_gene: TRBJ2-1; d_gene: -; abundance: -; len: 15; CDR3aa: CATTNSDGVYNEQFF; CDR3nt: TGTGCCACCACCAACAGCGACGGGGTCTACAATGAGCAGTTCTTC
v_gene: TRBV28; j_gene: TRBJ2-3; d_gene: TRBD1; abundance: -; len: 16; CDR3aa: CGSSYGTGKLADTQYF; CDR3nt: TGTGGCAGCAGTTACGGGACAGGGAAGCTTGCAGATACGCAGTATTTT
v_gene: TRBV30; j_gene: TRBJ1-1; d_gene: TRBD1; abundance: many; len: 13; CDR3aa: CAWRGGGAMTAFF; CDR3nt: TGTGCCTGGAGAGGAGGGGGCGCAATGACCGCTTTCTTT
v_gene: TRBV4-3; j_gene: TRBJ2-3; d_gene: -; abundance: many; len: 13; CDR3aa: CASARGGGDTQYF; CDR3nt: TGCGCCAGCGCCCGGGGAGGGGGAGATACGCAGTATTTT
v_gene: TRBV7-2; j_gene: TRBJ2-5; d_gene: -; abundance: many; len: 14; CDR3aa: CASSQGTGQGTQYF; CDR3nt: TGTGCCAGCAGCCAGGGAACGGGTCAGGGGACCCAGTACTTC
v_gene: TRBV12-3/TRBV12-4; j_gene: TRBJ2-3; d_gene: -; abundance: many; len: 14; CDR3aa: CASSFWQGLDTQYF; CDR3nt: TGTGCCAGCAGTTTTTGGCAGGGTCTAGATACGCAGTATTTT
v_gene: TRBV6-4; j_gene: TRBJ2-1; d_gene: TRBD2; abundance: many; len: 15; CDR3aa: CASSDVVAGLNEQFF; CDR3nt: TGTGCCAGCAGTGACGTCGTAGCGGGACTCAATGAGCAGTTCTTC
v_gene: TRBV18; j_gene: TRBJ1-1; d_gene: -; abundance: many; len: 16; CDR3aa: CASSPRGQAGKTEAFF; CDR3nt: TGTGCCAGCTCACCACGGGGACAAGCGGGGAAAACTGAAGCTTTCTTT
v_gene: TRBV5-1; j_gene: TRBJ2-1; d_gene: -; abundance: few; len: 15; CDR3aa: CASSPSAGKNNEQFF; CDR3nt: TGCGCCAGCAGCCCCTCGGCAGGCAAAAACAATGAGCAGTTCTTC
v_gene: TRBV6-2/TRBV6-3; j_gene: TRBJ2-1; d_gene: TRBD2; abundance: many; len: 14; CDR3aa: CASSEGLAVDEQFF; CDR3nt: TGTGCCAGCTCCGAGGGACTAGCGGTAGATGAGCAGTTCTTC
v_gene: TRBV3-1; j_gene: TRBJ1-1; d_gene: -; abundance: few; len: 14; CDR3aa: CASSQGGEGTEAFF; CDR3nt: TGTGCCAGCAGCCAAGGGGGGGAGGGCACTGAAGCTTTCTTT
v_gene: TRBV5-1; j_gene: TRBJ1-4; d_gene: -; abundance: many; len: 15; CDR3aa: CASSLAGGTNEKLFF; CDR3nt: TGCGCCAGCAGCTTGGCGGGCGGGACTAATGAAAAACTGTTTTTT
v_gene: TRBV18; j_gene: TRBJ1-4; d_gene: -; abundance: few; len: 13; CDR3aa: CASSPPGNEKLFF; CDR3nt: TGTGCCAGCTCACCACCGGGTAATGAAAAACTGTTTTTT
v_gene: TRBV7-8; j_gene: TRBJ2-7; d_gene: -; abundance: many; len: 12; CDR3aa: CASSLGMIEQYF; CDR3nt: TGTGCCAGCAGCTTGGGAATGATCGAGCAGTACTTC
v_gene: TRBV19; j_gene: TRBJ1-1; d_gene: -; abundance: -; len: 14; CDR3aa: CASRVQGTNTEAFF; CDR3nt: TGTGCCAGTAGAGTACAGGGTACCAACACTGAAGCTTTCTTT
v_gene: TRBV19; j_gene: TRBJ2-1; d_gene: -; abundance: -; len: 13; CDR3aa: CASSIILADEQFF; CDR3nt: TGTGCCAGTAGTATTATACTAGCAGATGAGCAGTTCTTC
v_gene: TRBV12-3/TRBV12-4; j_gene: TRBJ2-7; d_gene: -; abundance: many; len: 13; CDR3aa: CASSFRLAYEQYF; CDR3nt: TGTGCCAGCAGTTTTCGTCTAGCCTACGAGCAGTACTTC
v_gene: TRBV5-5; j_gene: TRBJ2-4; d_gene: -; abundance: many; len: 17; CDR3aa: CASSLGWGTLAKNIQYF; CDR3nt: TGTGCCAGCAGCTTGGGTTGGGGAACTCTAGCCAAAAACATTCAGTACTTC
v_gene: TRBV2; j_gene: TRBJ1-5; d_gene: -; abundance: many; len: 13; CDR3aa: CASSGRGNQPQHF; CDR3nt: TGTGCCAGCAGTGGGAGAGGCAATCAGCCCCAGCATTTT
v_gene: TRBV20-1; j_gene: TRBJ2-3; d_gene: -; abundance: many; len: 16; CDR3aa: CSARDLVAESTDTQYF; CDR3nt: TGCAGTGCTAGAGATCTGGTAGCGGAGAGCACAGATACGCAGTATTTT
v_gene: TRBV7-9; j_gene: TRBJ1-3; d_gene: -; abundance: many; len: 13; CDR3aa: CASSFKDGNTIYF; CDR3nt: TGTGCCAGCAGCTTCAAGGATGGAAACACCATATATTTT
v_gene: TRBV18; j_gene: TRBJ1-1; d_gene: -; abundance: many; len: 14; CDR3aa: CASSPSTMNTEAFF; CDR3nt: TGTGCCAGCTCACCATCAACGATGAACACTGAAGCTTTCTTT
v_gene: TRBV5-1; j_gene: TRBJ1-4; d_gene: TRBD1; abundance: many; len: 16; CDR3aa: CASSLSSTGINEKLFF; CDR3nt: TGCGCCAGCAGCTTGTCCTCGACAGGGATAAATGAAAAACTGTTTTTT
v_gene: TRBV6-4; j_gene: TRBJ2-2; d_gene: -; abundance: few; len: 14; CDR3aa: CASRQTVTNGELFF; CDR3nt: TGTGCCAGCAGACAGACAGTAACGAACGGGGAGCTGTTTTTT
v_gene: TRBV7-8; j_gene: TRBJ1-5; d_gene: -; abundance: many; len: 15; CDR3aa: CASSLVSGTWQPQHF; CDR3nt: TGTGCCAGCAGCTTAGTCTCAGGGACGTGGCAGCCCCAGCATTTT
v_gene: TRBV3-1; j_gene: TRBJ1-3; d_gene: -; abundance: many; len: 15; CDR3aa: CASSRGLSSGNTIYF; CDR3nt: TGTGCCAGCAGCCGAGGACTTAGCTCTGGAAACACCATATATTTT
v_gene: TRBV15; j_gene: TRBJ2-3; d_gene: -; abundance: many; len: 18; CDR3aa: CATSRGPGIMAKTDTQYF; CDR3nt: TGTGCCACCAGCAGAGGCCCAGGTATTATGGCTAAAACAGATACGCAGTATTTT
v_gene: TRBV7-7; j_gene: TRBJ2-7; d_gene: -; abundance: many; len: 13; CDR3aa: CASSLAKGSEQYF; CDR3nt: TGTGCCAGCAGCTTAGCGAAAGGGTCCGAGCAGTACTTC
v_gene: TRBV7-8; j_gene: TRBJ2-5; d_gene: -; abundance: many; len: 16; CDR3aa: CASSLTRAGSQETQYF; CDR3nt: TGTGCCAGCAGCTTAACCCGCGCGGGTTCCCAAGAGACCCAGTACTTC
v_gene: TRBV11-3; j_gene: TRBJ2-2; d_gene: -; abundance: many; len: 15; CDR3aa: CASQGRTLNTGELFF; CDR3nt: TGTGCCAGCCAAGGTCGGACACTGAACACCGGGGAGCTGTTTTTT
v_gene: TRBV20-1; j_gene: TRBJ2-1; d_gene: TRBD2; abundance: many; len: 13; CDR3aa: CSALTSGHNEQFF; CDR3nt: TGCAGTGCGTTGACTAGCGGGCACAATGAGCAGTTCTTC
v_gene: TRBV29-1; j_gene: TRBJ1-4; d_gene: -; abundance: many; len: 15; CDR3aa: CSVTFVQPPGEKLFF; CDR3nt: TGCAGCGTTACTTTTGTACAGCCCCCTGGTGAAAAACTGTTTTTT
v_gene: TRBV6-1; j_gene: TRBJ1-4; d_gene: -; abundance: many; len: 14; CDR3aa: CASSIGAWNEKLFF; CDR3nt: TGTGCCAGCAGTATCGGGGCCTGGAATGAAAAACTGTTTTTT
v_gene: TRBV20-1; j_gene: TRBJ1-1; d_gene: TRBD1; abundance: many; len: 14; CDR3aa: CSASSGGLNTEAFF; CDR3nt: TGCAGTGCTAGTTCAGGGGGCTTGAACACTGAAGCTTTCTTT
v_gene: TRBV5-1; j_gene: TRBJ1-1; d_gene: -; abundance: many; len: 16; CDR3aa: CASSLGPGAMNTEAFF; CDR3nt: TGCGCCAGCAGCTTGGGGCCAGGTGCCATGAACACTGAAGCTTTCTTT
v_gene: TRBV20-1; j_gene: TRBJ1-5; d_gene: -; abundance: -; len: 14; CDR3aa: CSAKTPYSNQPQHF; CDR3nt: TGCAGTGCTAAGACACCTTATAGCAATCAGCCCCAGCATTTT
v_gene: TRBV28; j_gene: TRBJ2-2; d_gene: -; abundance: many; len: 16; CDR3aa: CASSSVGPTLPGELFF; CDR3nt: TGTGCCAGCAGTTCAGTGGGCCCAACCCTCCCCGGGGAGCTGTTTTTT
v_gene: TRBV7-2; j_gene: TRBJ2-1; d_gene: TRBD2; abundance: many; len: 17; CDR3aa: CASSFLPSGSSYNEQFF; CDR3nt: TGTGCCAGCAGCTTCCTCCCGAGCGGGAGCTCCTACAATGAGCAGTTCTTC
v_gene: TRBV4-3; j_gene: TRBJ2-7; d_gene: -; abundance: many; len: 14; CDR3aa: CASSQYREYYEQYF; CDR3nt: TGCGCCAGCAGCCAATACAGAGAATACTACGAGCAGTACTTC
v_gene: TRBV11-2; j_gene: TRBJ2-7; d_gene: TRBD1; abundance: few; len: 14; CDR3aa: CASSLWQGAYEQYF; CDR3nt: TGTGCCAGCAGCTTATGGCAGGGGGCCTACGAGCAGTACTTC
v_gene: TRBV30; j_gene: TRBJ1-4; d_gene: -; abundance: many; len: 15; CDR3aa: CAWSRKGGAGEKLFF; CDR3nt: TGTGCCTGGTCCCGTAAGGGGGGCGCAGGGGAAAAACTGTTTTTT
v_gene: TRBV5-4; j_gene: TRBJ2-1; d_gene: -; abundance: -; len: 14; CDR3aa: CASSSDSQGNEQFF; CDR3nt: TGTGCCAGCAGCTCGGACTCCCAGGGGAATGAGCAGTTCTTC
v_gene: TRBV11-2; j_gene: TRBJ1-2; d_gene: -; abundance: many; len: 13; CDR3aa: CASSLVGAYGYTF; CDR3nt: TGTGCCAGCAGCTTAGTGGGGGCCTATGGCTACACCTTC
v_gene: TRBV7-3; j_gene: TRBJ2-3; d_gene: -; abundance: many; len: 15; CDR3aa: CASSPRAGPTDTQYF; CDR3nt: TGTGCCAGCAGCCCCCGAGCGGGTCCCACAGATACGCAGTATTTT
v_gene: TRBV7-2; j_gene: TRBJ2-1; d_gene: -; abundance: -; len: 16; CDR3aa: CASSLGGRGAYNEQFF; CDR3nt: TGTGCCAGCAGCTTAGGGGGTCGGGGAGCTTACAATGAGCAGTTCTTC
v_gene: TRBV25-1; j_gene: TRBJ2-2; d_gene: -; abundance: -; len: 17; CDR3aa: CASSEYILASGTGELFF; CDR3nt: TGTGCCAGCAGTGAATATATTTTAGCGAGTGGAACCGGGGAGCTGTTTTTT
v_gene: TRBV20-1; j_gene: TRBJ1-2; d_gene: -; abundance: many; len: 13; CDR3aa: CSARPKGSDGYTF; CDR3nt: TGCAGTGCTAGGCCGAAGGGTTCCGATGGCTACACCTTC
v_gene: TRBV5-1; j_gene: TRBJ2-5; d_gene: -; abundance: few; len: 12; CDR3aa: CASSLPEGTQYF; CDR3nt: TGCGCCAGCAGCTTGCCAGAAGGGACCCAGTACTTC
v_gene: TRBV12-3/TRBV12-4; j_gene: TRBJ1-5; d_gene: -; abundance: many; len: 16; CDR3aa: CASSLGPRTVNQPQHF; CDR3nt: TGTGCCAGCAGTTTGGGTCCCCGGACAGTCAACCAGCCCCAGCATTTT
v_gene: TRBV4-2; j_gene: TRBJ2-2; d_gene: -; abundance: many; len: 15; CDR3aa: CASSQVVGVGGELFF; CDR3nt: TGTGCCAGCAGCCAAGTTGTCGGGGTAGGCGGGGAGCTGTTTTTT
v_gene: TRBV9; j_gene: TRBJ2-2; d_gene: TRBD2; abundance: many; len: 16; CDR3aa: CASSVGGLANTGELFF; CDR3nt: TGTGCCAGCAGCGTAGGTGGACTAGCGAACACCGGGGAGCTGTTTTTT